The 21 T cell receptor beta chains given below trace back to one sample, sequenced in a study of T cell changes during pregnancy in multiple sclerosis. Profiling relied on immunoSEQ multiplex PCR, and the TCRdb table lists in-frame clones only, not all of them. The data contain about 40,000 clones, about 92% of them singletons. The sample in question was CD8+ T cells from peripheral blood mononuclear cells, obtained in the first trimester of pregnancy. The receptor source for this set is a female donor with multiple sclerosis, enrolled in a pregnancy study.

This clone was seen once. This sequence joins TRBV4-1 and TRBJ2-1; the match to TRBD2 covers 9 bases. CDR1 is MGHRA, CDR2 YSYEKL, per germline. CDR3 length: 15 residues. V shed 1 base, J shed 10 bases, and the junction held 8 bases outside the gene matches. The CDR3 DNA follows: TGCGCCAGCAGCCAAGTAGGCGGGGGGGCTTACGAGCAGTTCTTC. It encodes CASSQVGGGAYEQFF.

V is TRBV9 and J is TRBJ1-5; 12 bases agree with TRBD1. The CDR3 contains 15 residues. With V trimmed by 4 bases and J by 6 bases, 5 bases remained unmatched. Germline loops: CDR1 SGDLS, CDR2 YYNGEE. The CDR3 DNA reads as TGTGCCAGCAGCCCCGGGACAGGGGGCTTTCAGCCCCAGCATTTT. Translated: CASSPGTGGFQPQHF.

V and J are TRBV4-2 and TRBJ1-4, with D tentatively TRBD1 (5 bases). Deletions cut 7 bases from V and 5 bases from J, with 17 bases between. The CDR3 spans 15 residues. Germline CDR1 LGHNA, CDR2 YNFKEQ. CDR3 sequence reads: CASNFGTTANEKLFF. CDR3 nucleotides: TGTGCCAGCAACTTCGGAACGACAGCAAATGAAAAACTGTTTTTT.

This chain connects TRBV29-1 to TRBJ2-5, with D possibly being TRBD1 (5 bases). Trimming stripped 7 bases from V and 5 bases from J, with 14 bases between. The CDR3 totals 12 residues. Germline CDR1 SQVTM, CDR2 ANQGSEA. The chain's CDR3 is CSGATSGETQYF. CDR3 coding DNA: TGCAGCGGGGCGACATCAGGGGAGACCCAGTACTTC.

V and J are TRBV6-5 and TRBJ1-1; D unresolved. Germline CDR1 and CDR2: MNHEY and SVGAGI. The length of the CDR3 is 13 residues. The V end was cut by 0 bases, the J end by 8 bases, with 10 bases between. CDR3 in amino acids: CASSYSNGAEAFF. CDR3 DNA: TGTGCCAGCAGTTACTCGAACGGAGCAGAAGCTTTCTTT.

CDR3 amino acids: CASSTGQGGYTQYF. CDR3 DNA sequence: TGTGCCAGCAGCACGGGACAGGGAGGGTATACGCAGTATTTT. The V gene is TRBV5-6, the J gene TRBJ2-3; 9 positions match TRBD1. The CDR3 consists of 14 residues. Germline loops: CDR1 SGHDT, CDR2 YYEEEE. Unmatched junction bases numbered 7, after V lost 4 bases and J lost 7 bases.

The chain recombines TRBV7-9 with TRBJ1-4; 7 bases map to TRBD1. Germline loops: CDR1 SEHNR, CDR2 FQNEAQ (reference sequence). Trimming cost V 1 base and J 2 bases; bases outside gene matches: 4. The CDR3 spans 16 residues. The CDR3 here is CASSLVTGPTNEKLFF. CDR3 DNA: TGTGCCAGCAGCTTAGTGACAGGGCCCACTAATGAAAAACTGTTTTTT.

The chain uses TRBV6-4 and TRBJ2-2, with D tentatively TRBD1 (5 bases). Trimming removed 6 bases at V and 8 bases at J, with 16 bases between. This CDR3 spans 14 amino acids. Germline V gene lookup returns CDR1 MRHNA and CDR2 SNTAGT. In nucleotides, the CDR3 is TGTGCCAGCAGCGCTGGACAAGCTGTAGGGGAGCTGTTTTTT. Encoded protein: CASSAGQAVGELFF.

The CDR3 region has the DNA TGTGCCAGCAGCGAGAGGTCAGGGCTAGAACTGTTTTTT. This encodes CASSERSGLELFF. The chain employs TRBV9 and TRBJ1-4; maybe TRBD1 (5 bases). The CDR3 has 13 amino acids. In germline, CDR1 is SGDLS, CDR2 YYNGEE. V was trimmed by 3 bases and J by 12 bases, leaving 15 bases between them.

The rearrangement joins TRBV7-9 to TRBJ2-7, with D uncertain. Trimming stripped 1 base from V and 7 bases from J, with 11 bases between. The V gene's germline CDR1 is SEHNR and CDR2 FQNEAQ (reference sequence). The CDR3 has 13 amino acids. The CDR3 sequence is CASSLEIHTEQYF. The CDR3, as DNA: TGTGCCAGCAGCTTAGAGATTCACACAGAGCAGTACTTC.

The rearrangement uses TRBV19 and TRBJ1-5; tentative D call: TRBD1 (5 bases). Germline V gene sequence: CDR1 LNHDA, CDR2 SQIVND (reference sequence). This CDR3 has 13 residues. V was cut by 7 bases and J by 7 bases, with 14 bases left in between. DNA of the CDR3: TGTGCCAGTAATAGGGACGGAGGGCAGCCCCAGCATTTT. Its translation is CASNRDGGQPQHF.

This chain links TRBV13 with TRBJ2-2; 8 bases match TRBD1. The CDR3 covers 15 residues. The junction had 6 bases not matched to a gene; V was cut back by 5 bases and J by 4 bases. Germline V gives CDR1 PRHDT, CDR2 FYEKMQ (reference sequence). The CDR3 DNA is TGTGCCAGCAGCCCACGGACAGGGACCACCGGGGAGCTGTTTTTT. It encodes CASSPRTGTTGELFF. The full variable domain, in which reference TRBV13 and TRBJ2-2 provide the parts outside the CDR3, is AAGVIQSPRHLIKEKRETATLKCYPIPRHDTVYWYQQGPGQDPQFLISFYEKMQSDKGSIPDRFSAQQFSDYHSELNMSSLELGDSALYFCASSPRTGTTGELFFGEGSRLTVL.

The CDR3 coding sequence is TGCGCCAGCAGCCCCCGCCAGGGCTCTCCAGAGACCCAGTACTTC. Translation: CASSPRQGSPETQYF. The chain employs TRBV4-1 and TRBJ2-5; a weak D match, TRBD1 (5 bases). This CDR3 spans 15 amino acids. From germline, CDR1 is MGHRA and CDR2 YSYEKL. V lost 4 bases to trimming and J lost 4 bases, with 16 bases between them.

The chain couples TRBV27 to TRBJ2-1; tentatively, D is TRBD1 (6 bases). This CDR3 is built from 14 residues. Germline V gene lookup returns CDR1 MNHEY and CDR2 SMNVEV (reference sequence). Trimming left V 6 bases short and J 2 bases short, with 11 bases between. CDR3 nucleotides: TGTGCCAGCAGCTACGGGACAACCTACAATGAGCAGTTCTTC. The encoded protein is CASSYGTTYNEQFF.

This clone has a handful of counts. The chain uses TRBV13 and TRBJ2-2; D is possibly TRBD2 (5 bases). Germline V gives CDR1 PRHDT, CDR2 FYEKMQ (reference sequence). This CDR3 spans 14 amino acids. V was pared by 5 bases and J by 4 bases, with 11 bases between. CDR3 region: CASSQSAGTGELFF. CDR3 nucleotides: TGTGCCAGCAGCCAATCCGCGGGCACCGGGGAGCTGTTTTTT. The entire variable domain, with the rest obtained from reference TRBV13 and TRBJ2-2, is as follows: AAGVIQSPRHLIKEKRETATLKCYPIPRHDTVYWYQQGPGQDPQFLISFYEKMQSDKGSIPDRFSAQQFSDYHSELNMSSLELGDSALYFCASSQSAGTGELFFGEGSRLTVL.

The rearrangement links TRBV13 to TRBJ1-1; 9 bases fit TRBD1. The CDR3 runs 15 residues. CDR1 and CDR2 (germline): PRHDT, FYEKMQ (reference sequence). Unmatched junction bases numbered 5, after V lost 3 bases and J lost 3 bases. For the CDR3, the DNA is TGTGCCAGCAGCTTCCGGGGACAGGGTGACACTGAAGCTTTCTTT. It yields the protein CASSFRGQGDTEAFF.

Only one count was recorded for this clone. The rearrangement joins TRBV4-1 to TRBJ1-2; possibly TRBD1 for D (5 bases). Trimming shortened V by 4 bases and J by 2 bases, and 8 bases separated the two germline ends. The CDR3 is 13 residues long. Germline V gene sequence: CDR1 MGHRA, CDR2 YSYEKL. The CDR3 here is CASSPGGNYGYTF. CDR3 DNA sequence: TGCGCCAGCAGCCCGGGGGGAAACTATGGCTACACCTTC.

The genes are TRBV5-5 and TRBJ1-1; D remains unclear. The CDR3 sequence is 15 residues long. From germline, CDR1 is SGHKS and CDR2 YYEKEE (reference sequence). The V end was cut by 3 bases, the J end by 1 base, with 13 bases between. The DNA for the CDR3 is TGTGCCAGCAGCTACGAGATCGGAGGGAACACTGAAGCTTTCTTT. It yields the protein CASSYEIGGNTEAFF.

The chain carries TRBV7-3 and TRBJ2-1; the match to TRBD2 covers 13 bases. Germline values: CDR1 SGHTA, CDR2 FQGTGA. Trimming took 6 bases from V and 8 from J; bases not matched to a gene: 10. CDR3 length: 16 residues. This CDR3 is CASRPTSGGALDEQFF. DNA of the CDR3: TGTGCCAGCAGGCCAACTAGCGGGGGGGCCTTGGATGAGCAGTTCTTC.

The gene calls are TRBV6-1 and TRBJ2-7, with 7 nucleotides matching TRBD1. Trimming cost V 3 bases and J 2 bases; bases outside gene matches: 7. The CDR3 extends over 15 amino acids. Germline V gives CDR1 MNHNS, CDR2 SASEGT. The CDR3 sequence is CASSEFGTEAYEQYF. The CDR3 region has the DNA TGTGCCAGCAGTGAGTTTGGGACAGAGGCCTACGAGCAGTACTTC.

The chain employs TRBV7-9 and TRBJ1-6; D might be TRBD1 (5 bases). With 5 bases removed from V and 9 bases from J, the gap between germline ends came to 8 bases. The CDR3 covers 12 residues. CDR1 and CDR2 from the germline V gene are SEHNR and FQNEAQ (reference sequence). CDR3 DNA: TGTGCCAGCAGCCTCGGGGGTTCACCCCTCCACTTT. It codes for CASSLGGSPLHF.